This is a list of T cell receptor beta chains from one sample in a study of blood T cell repertoires in COVID-19. The data were produced by immunoSEQ multiplex PCR, yet TCRdb's version contains in-frame clones alone and is incomplete. Among around 200,000 clones listed, roughly 87% were seen once. The source material was PBMCs or T cells enriched from blood (not recorded which). These receptors came from a woman between 40 and 55 years old with acute COVID-19. Both conserved end residues are part of each CDR3. A D gene is named only where the DNA matches it firmly. Clone sizes are given selectively: once, few, many, or a class where the clone is expanded.

cdr3_nt	cdr3_aa	d_call	v_call	clone_size	j_call
TGTGCCAGCAGTTCCTGGACAGGGGGGGCCGAGCAGTACTTC	CASSSWTGGAEQYF	TRBD1	TRBV6-5	.	TRBJ2-7
TGCAGTGCTAGTGGGGCTAGCGGGCCCCAAGAGACCCAGTACTTC	CSASGASGPQETQYF	TRBD2	TRBV20-1	few	TRBJ2-5
TGTGCCAGCAGCTTGTGGTTACCTACGGCAGGACTTAATGAAAAACTGTTTTTT	CASSLWLPTAGLNEKLFF	.	TRBV11-2	.	TRBJ1-4
TGTGCCACCAGCGCACTAGGGGCGGGAGGGGTGGCAGATACGCAGTATTTT	CATSALGAGGVADTQYF	TRBD2	TRBV15	.	TRBJ2-3
TGTGCCAGCAGCGTAGCGGGGGTATACTACAATGAGCAGTTCTTC	CASSVAGVYYNEQFF	.	TRBV9	.	TRBJ2-1
TGTGCCAGCAGTGAACTGACTAGCGGGAGATACGAGCAGTACTTC	CASSELTSGRYEQYF	TRBD2	TRBV6-1	.	TRBJ2-7
TGTGCCAGCTCACCCGACTATGCTTCTGGGAACGAGCAGTACTTC	CASSPDYASGNEQYF	.	TRBV18	.	TRBJ2-7
TGTGCCAGTATCAGTCTGGCCTCAGGGGAGACTGAAGCTTTCTTT	CASISLASGETEAFF	.	TRBV19	.	TRBJ1-1
TGTGCCAGCAGCCCGGACAGGGGATCCTATGGCTACACCTTC	CASSPDRGSYGYTF	TRBD1	TRBV7-9	.	TRBJ1-2
TGCAGCGTCTCCAGGGGTTACAATGAGCAGTTCTTC	CSVSRGYNEQFF	.	TRBV29-1	.	TRBJ2-1
TGTGCCAGCAGTCCCGGGGTAGCGGCCCAAGAGACCCAGTACTTC	CASSPGVAAQETQYF	.	TRBV2	.	TRBJ2-5
TGTGCCAGTAGATGGGCCCAGAACACTGAAGCTTTCTTT	CASRWAQNTEAFF	.	TRBV19	.	TRBJ1-1
TGTGCCAGCAGTTACGCGACTAGGGGTCCAGGGGGGACCCAGTACTTC	CASSYATRGPGGTQYF	.	TRBV6-5	.	TRBJ2-5
TGTGCCAGCAGTGAGTCTAGAGCGAAAGAGACCCAGTACTTC	CASSESRAKETQYF	.	TRBV2	.	TRBJ2-5
TGCAGCGTTGCGGGTCGGCTAGCCCCAGATACGCAGTATTTT	CSVAGRLAPDTQYF	.	TRBV29-1	once	TRBJ2-3
TGTGCCAGCAGCTTAGTACTTGAATCCTACGAGCAGTACTTC	CASSLVLESYEQYF	.	TRBV11-2	.	TRBJ2-7
TGTGCCAGCAGCAAGGACAGGGCTTACGAGCAGTACTTC	CASSKDRAYEQYF	TRBD1	TRBV5-4	.	TRBJ2-7
TGTGCCAGTAGTAGATGGGGGGACAGACCAAACTATGGCTACACCTTC	CASSRWGDRPNYGYTF	TRBD1	TRBV19	.	TRBJ1-2
TGCGCCAGCAGCTTGGCGGGGGGGAGGACAGATACGCAGTATTTT	CASSLAGGRTDTQYF	TRBD2	TRBV5-1	.	TRBJ2-3
TGTGCCAGCAGCTTAGTTCTGAGCTCCTACAATGAGCAGTTCTTC	CASSLVLSSYNEQFF	.	TRBV7-9	.	TRBJ2-1
TGCGCCAGCAGCTCCTCCTGGGGGCGCCGGGACACTGAAGCTTTCTTT	CASSSSWGRRDTEAFF	.	TRBV5-1	.	TRBJ1-1
TGTGCCAGCAGCTTGGAACTAGCGAGGGATGAGCAGTTCTTC	CASSLELARDEQFF	TRBD2	TRBV5-4	.	TRBJ2-1